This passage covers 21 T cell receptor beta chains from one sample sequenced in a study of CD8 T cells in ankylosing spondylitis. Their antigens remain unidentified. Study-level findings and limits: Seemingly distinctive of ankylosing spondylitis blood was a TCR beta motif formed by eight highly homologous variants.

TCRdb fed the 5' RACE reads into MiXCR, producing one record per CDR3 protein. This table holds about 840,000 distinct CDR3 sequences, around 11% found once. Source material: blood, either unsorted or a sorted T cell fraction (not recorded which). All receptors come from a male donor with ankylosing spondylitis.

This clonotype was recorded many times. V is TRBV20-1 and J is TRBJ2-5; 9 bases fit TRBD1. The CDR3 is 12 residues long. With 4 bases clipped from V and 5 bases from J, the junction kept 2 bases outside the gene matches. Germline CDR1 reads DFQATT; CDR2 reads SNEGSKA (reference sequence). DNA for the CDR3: TGCAGTGCTAACGGACAGGGGGAGACCCAGTACTTC. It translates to CSANGQGETQYF.

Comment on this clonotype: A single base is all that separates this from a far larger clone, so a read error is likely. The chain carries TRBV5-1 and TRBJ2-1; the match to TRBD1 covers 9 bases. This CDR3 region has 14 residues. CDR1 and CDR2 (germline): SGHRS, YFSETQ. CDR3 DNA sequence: TGCGCCAGCAGCCCCGGGACAGGGTACAATGAGCAGCTCTTC. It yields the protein CASSPGTGYNEQLF.

The DNA for the CDR3 is TGTGCCAGCGGGAGGGCCGCCTCCTACGAGCAGTACTTC. This codes for CASGRAASYEQYF. The rearrangement joins TRBV6-2 or TRBV6-3 to TRBJ2-7; 7 nucleotides agree with TRBD2. The V gene end was trimmed by 8 bases and the J gene end by 0 bases; junction bases not matched to a gene: 4. CDR1 and CDR2 from the germline V gene are MNHEY and SVGEGT. The CDR3 totals 13 residues.

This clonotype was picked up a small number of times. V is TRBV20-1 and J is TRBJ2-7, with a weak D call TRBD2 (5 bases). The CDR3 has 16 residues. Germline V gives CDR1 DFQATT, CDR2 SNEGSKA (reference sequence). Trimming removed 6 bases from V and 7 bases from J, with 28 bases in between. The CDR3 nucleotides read TGCAGTGCCCCCCCCCTCGGGGTAACAATAGTGGGGGAGCAGTACTTC. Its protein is CSAPPLGVTIVGEQYF.

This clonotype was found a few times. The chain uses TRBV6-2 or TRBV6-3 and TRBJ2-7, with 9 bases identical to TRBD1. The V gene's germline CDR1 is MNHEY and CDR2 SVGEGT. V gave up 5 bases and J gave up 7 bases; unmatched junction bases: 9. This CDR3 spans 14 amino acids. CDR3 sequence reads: CASSPQGAATEQYF. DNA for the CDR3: TGTGCCAGCAGTCCACAGGGGGCGGCTACGGAGCAGTACTTC.

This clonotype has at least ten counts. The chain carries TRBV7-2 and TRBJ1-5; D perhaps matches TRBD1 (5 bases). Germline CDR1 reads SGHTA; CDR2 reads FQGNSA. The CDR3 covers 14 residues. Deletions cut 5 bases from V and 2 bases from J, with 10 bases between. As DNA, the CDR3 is TGTGCCAGCAGCGCCCGGGACGGCAATCAGCCCCAGCATTTT. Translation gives CASSARDGNQPQHF.

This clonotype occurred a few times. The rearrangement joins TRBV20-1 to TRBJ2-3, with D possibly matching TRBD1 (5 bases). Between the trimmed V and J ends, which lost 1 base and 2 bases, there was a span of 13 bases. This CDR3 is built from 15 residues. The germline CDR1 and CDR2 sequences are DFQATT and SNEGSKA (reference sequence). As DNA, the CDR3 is TGCAGTGCTAGAGGGATGGGGCTCTACACAGATACGCAGTATTTT. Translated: CSARGMGLYTDTQYF.

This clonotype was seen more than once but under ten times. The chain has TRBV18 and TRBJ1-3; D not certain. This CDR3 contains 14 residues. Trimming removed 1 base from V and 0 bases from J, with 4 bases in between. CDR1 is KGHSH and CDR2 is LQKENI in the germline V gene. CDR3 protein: CASSPQYSGNTIYF. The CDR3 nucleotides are TGTGCCAGCTCACCACAATACTCTGGAAACACCATATATTTT.

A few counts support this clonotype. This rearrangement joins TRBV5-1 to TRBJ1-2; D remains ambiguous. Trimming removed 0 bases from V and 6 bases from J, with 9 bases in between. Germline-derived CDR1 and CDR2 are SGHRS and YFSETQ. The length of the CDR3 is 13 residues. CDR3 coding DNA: TGCGCCAGCAGCTTGGCCGCAGGTCATGGCTACACCTTC. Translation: CASSLAAGHGYTF.

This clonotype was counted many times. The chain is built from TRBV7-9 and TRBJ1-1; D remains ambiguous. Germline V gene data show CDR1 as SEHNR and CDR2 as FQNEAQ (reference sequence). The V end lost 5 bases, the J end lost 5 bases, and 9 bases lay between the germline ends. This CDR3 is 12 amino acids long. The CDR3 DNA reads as TGTGCCAGCAGCCGGGGAAGGACTGAAGCTTTCTTT. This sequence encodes CASSRGRTEAFF.

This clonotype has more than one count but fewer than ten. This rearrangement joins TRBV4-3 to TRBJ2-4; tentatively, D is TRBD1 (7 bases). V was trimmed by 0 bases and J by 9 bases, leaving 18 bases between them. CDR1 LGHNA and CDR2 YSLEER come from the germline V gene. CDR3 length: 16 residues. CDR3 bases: TGCGCCAGCAGCCAAGATCCAGGGGGGCAGTATGGCATTCAGTACTTC. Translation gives CASSQDPGGQYGIQYF.

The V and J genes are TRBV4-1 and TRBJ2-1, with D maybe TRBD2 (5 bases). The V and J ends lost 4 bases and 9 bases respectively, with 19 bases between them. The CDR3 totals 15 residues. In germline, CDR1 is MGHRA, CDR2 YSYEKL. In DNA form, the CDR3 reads TGCGCCAGCAGCCCACGCCCCCCCGGGGAAGGTGAGCAGTTCTTC. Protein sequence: CASSPRPPGEGEQFF.

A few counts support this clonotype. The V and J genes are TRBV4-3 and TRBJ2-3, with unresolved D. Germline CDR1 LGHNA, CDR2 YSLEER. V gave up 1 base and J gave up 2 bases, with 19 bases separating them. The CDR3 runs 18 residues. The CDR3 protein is CASSQGMDGALSTDTQYF. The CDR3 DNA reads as TGCGCCAGCAGCCAAGGAATGGACGGCGCATTATCCACAGATACGCAGTATTTT.

Written as DNA, the CDR3 is TGTGCCAGCAGCGCAAGGACAGATCAGCCCCAGCATTTT. This sequence encodes CASSARTDQPQHF. This chain links TRBV7-2 with TRBJ1-5; possible D gene TRBD1, 6 bases. This CDR3 region has 13 residues. Germline-derived CDR1 and CDR2 are SGHTA and FQGNSA. V lost 5 bases and J lost 5, with 10 bases in between.

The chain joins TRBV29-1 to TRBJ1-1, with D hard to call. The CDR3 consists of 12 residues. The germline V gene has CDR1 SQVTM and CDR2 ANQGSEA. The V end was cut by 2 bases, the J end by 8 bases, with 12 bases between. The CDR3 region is CSVEKAGVEAFF. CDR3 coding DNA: TGCAGCGTTGAAAAGGCCGGGGTAGAAGCTTTCTTT.

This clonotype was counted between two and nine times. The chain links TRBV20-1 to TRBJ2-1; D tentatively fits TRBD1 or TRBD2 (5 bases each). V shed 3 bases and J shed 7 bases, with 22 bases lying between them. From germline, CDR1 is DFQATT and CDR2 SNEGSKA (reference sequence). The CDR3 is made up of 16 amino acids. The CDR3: CSARAPGQGLGNEQFF. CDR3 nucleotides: TGCAGTGCTAGGGCCCCGGGGCAGGGTTTAGGAAATGAGCAGTTCTTC.

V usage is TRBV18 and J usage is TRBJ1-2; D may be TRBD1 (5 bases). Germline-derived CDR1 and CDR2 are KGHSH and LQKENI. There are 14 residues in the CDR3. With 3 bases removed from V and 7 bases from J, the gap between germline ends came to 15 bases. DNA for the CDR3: TGTGCCAGCTCACCCCTCGACAGAACCCTTGGCTACACCTTC. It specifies CASSPLDRTLGYTF.

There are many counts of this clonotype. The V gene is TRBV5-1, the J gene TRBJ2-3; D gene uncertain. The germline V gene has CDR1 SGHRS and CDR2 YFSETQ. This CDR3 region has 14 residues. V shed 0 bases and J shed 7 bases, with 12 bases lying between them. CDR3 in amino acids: CASSLELAGNTQYF. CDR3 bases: TGCGCCAGCAGCTTGGAACTGGCAGGAAATACGCAGTATTTT.

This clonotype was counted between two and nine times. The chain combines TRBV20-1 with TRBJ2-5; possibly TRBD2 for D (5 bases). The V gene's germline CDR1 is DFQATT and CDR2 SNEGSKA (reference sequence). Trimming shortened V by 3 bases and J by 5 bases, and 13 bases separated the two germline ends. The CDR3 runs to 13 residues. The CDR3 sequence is CSARPGSGETQYF. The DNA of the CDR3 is TGCAGTGCTAGGCCGGGGAGTGGGGAGACCCAGTACTTC.

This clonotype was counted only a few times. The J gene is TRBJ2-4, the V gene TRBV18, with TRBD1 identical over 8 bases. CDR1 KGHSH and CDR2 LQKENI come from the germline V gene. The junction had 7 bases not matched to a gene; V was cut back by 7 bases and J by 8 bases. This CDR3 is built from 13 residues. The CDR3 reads CASCPGQEDIQYF. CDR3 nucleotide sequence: TGTGCCAGCTGCCCGGGACAGGAAGACATTCAGTACTTC.

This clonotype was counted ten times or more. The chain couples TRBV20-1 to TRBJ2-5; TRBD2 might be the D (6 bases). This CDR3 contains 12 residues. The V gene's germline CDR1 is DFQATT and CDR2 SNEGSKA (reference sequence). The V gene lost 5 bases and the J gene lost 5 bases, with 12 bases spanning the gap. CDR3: CSAEGDLETQYF. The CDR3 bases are TGCAGTGCTGAAGGGGACTTGGAGACCCAGTACTTC.